This T cell receptor beta chain is from a study of read filtering for tumor transcriptome and immune sequencing. Looking at the study overall: Whole-transcriptome libraries were prepared after DNase treatment.

The library was built from about 0.4 ug RNA with molecular barcoded adaptors for alpha/delta and beta/gamma chains. In TCRdb, the reads were re-called with MiXCR into one record per CDR3 protein. In the table there are about 62,000 distinct CDR3 sequences, around 19% of which are singletons. Notes on the study in general: Even smaller IR-seq throughput identified most shared clonotypes.

Germline V CDR1 and CDR2: SGHAT, FQNNGV. V dropped 3 bases and J dropped 6 bases, with 17 bases sitting between them. The CDR3 contains 15 residues. At the time of active disease, bone marrow was collected from every patient. This clonotype was picked up many times. As yet, its antigen is unknown. V is TRBV11-2 and J is TRBJ1-1; possible D gene TRBD1, 5 bases. Sequenced input: a population of CD138-negative cells sorted from bone marrow. The sequence was collected from a donor aged 40 or older with multiple myeloma. This CDR3 reads CASSFRGQGRAEAFF. CDR3 coding DNA: TGTGCCAGCAGCTTTCGAGGGCAGGGTAGGGCTGAAGCTTTCTTT. Variable domain in full (rest from reference TRBV11-2 and TRBJ1-1): EAGVAQSPRYKIIEKRQSVAFWCNPISGHATLYWYQQILGQGPKLLIQFQNNGVVDDSQLPKDRFSAERLKGVDSTLKIQPAKLEDSAVYLCASSFRGQGRAEAFFGQGTRLTVV.